Below, 7 T cell receptor beta chains from the same sample are listed, as sequenced in a study of cytomegalovirus exposure and HLA in healthy donors. This PCR relied on a set of 60 Vbeta primers and 13 Jbeta primers. Here immunoSEQ multiplex PCR was the method, and the copy in TCRdb shows in-frame clones only, minus some. The sample holds about 150,000 clones; 76% are singletons and the top ten take around 3.1%. The sequenced sample consisted of PBMCs. Receptor source: a man between 40 and 49 years old in good health and CMV-seronegative.

The genes are TRBV7-8 and TRBJ2-5; 14 bases are a match to TRBD2. The junction had 8 bases not matched to a gene; V was cut back by 1 base and J by 7 bases. The CDR3 runs 17 residues. Germline CDR1 reads SGHVS; CDR2 reads FQNEAQ. The chain's CDR3 is CASSLGTSGGPVGTQYF. DNA of the CDR3: TGTGCCAGCAGCTTAGGGACTAGCGGGGGGCCGGTAGGGACCCAGTACTTC.

This chain joins TRBV7-9 and TRBJ1-6; 8 bases are shared with TRBD1. V was clipped by 6 bases and J by 7 bases; unmatched bases: 2. Germline-derived CDR1 and CDR2 are SEHNR and FQNEAQ (reference sequence). The CDR3 loop spans 13 amino acids. The CDR3 spells CASRGTGNSPLHF. CDR3 DNA: TGTGCCAGCAGAGGGACAGGCAATTCACCCCTCCACTTT.

In its sample, this clone was seen many times. The chain uses TRBV7-6 and TRBJ2-7, with 8 nucleotides matching TRBD1. The germline gives CDR1 SGHVS, CDR2 FNYEAQ. The CDR3 is 14 amino acids. The ends lost 2 bases at V and 5 bases at J; junction bases unmatched: 5. CDR3 sequence reads: CASSLTPGGNEQYF. The DNA of the CDR3 is TGTGCCAGCAGCTTAACCCCAGGGGGCAACGAGCAGTACTTC. Using reference TRBV7-6 and TRBJ2-7 for the parts outside the CDR3, the full variable domain is GAGVSQSPRYKVTKRGQDVALRCDPISGHVSLYWYRQALGQGPEFLTYFNYEAQQDKSGLPNDRFSAERPEGSISTLTIQRTEQRDSAMYRCASSLTPGGNEQYFGPGTRLTVT.

V and J are TRBV6-1 and TRBJ1-2; weak D call: TRBD1 (5 bases). Germline V gene sequence: CDR1 MNHNS, CDR2 SASEGT. The V end was cut by 3 bases, the J end by 4 bases, with 18 bases between. The CDR3 sequence is 16 residues long. The CDR3 spells CASSEFAGNYLYGYTF. The CDR3 DNA sequence: TGTGCCAGCAGTGAGTTTGCAGGGAACTACCTCTATGGCTACACCTTC.

This clone was counted once. This rearrangement joins TRBV9 to TRBJ2-7, with no clear D. V dropped 3 bases and J dropped 4 bases, with 11 bases sitting between them. CDR3 length: 13 residues. Germline CDR1 and CDR2: SGDLS and YYNGEE. In DNA, the CDR3 is TGTGCCAGCAGCGCCGCGGATAGTTACGAGCAGTACTTC. It codes for CASSAADSYEQYF. Full variable domain (rest looked up from reference TRBV9 and TRBJ2-7): DSGVTQTPKHLITATGQRVTLRCSPRSGDLSVYWYQQSLDQGLQFLIQYYNGEERAKGNILERFSAQQFPDLHSELNLSSLELGDSALYFCASSAADSYEQYFGPGTRLTVT.

The chain links TRBV7-9 to TRBJ1-5; the D gene is possibly TRBD1 (5 bases). Germline loops: CDR1 SEHNR, CDR2 FQNEAQ (reference sequence). CDR3 length: 13 amino acids. With 4 bases removed from V and 1 base from J, the gap between germline ends came to 5 bases. In DNA form, the CDR3 reads TGTGCCAGCAGCTCAGGGAGCAATCAGCCCCAGCATTTT. Its protein is CASSSGSNQPQHF.

The rearrangement uses TRBV5-1 and TRBJ1-1; D is perhaps TRBD1 (5 bases). Germline lookup yields CDR1 SGHRS and CDR2 YFSETQ. The CDR3 covers 13 residues. V dropped 7 bases and J dropped 3 bases, with 13 bases sitting between them. CDR3 amino acids: CASAGGWDTEAFF. The CDR3 nucleotides are TGCGCCAGCGCCGGGGGGTGGGACACTGAAGCTTTCTTT. The variable domain in full, with the rest retrieved from reference TRBV5-1 and TRBJ1-1, is KAGVTQTPRYLIKTRGQQVTLSCSPISGHRSVSWYQQTPGQGLQFLFEYFSETQRNKGNFPGRFSGRQFSNSRSEMNVSTLELGDSALYLCASAGGWDTEAFFGQGTRLTVV.